This T cell receptor (beta chain) was found in a study of spatial heterogeneity in lung cancer. Looking at the study overall: The library had UMIs, and each TCR and UMI pair averaged more than ten raw reads.

Time point: sample taken at primary tumor resection. Whole RNA, isolated from tumor, nontumor lung or frozen PBMC, was sequenced without prior sorting. TCRdb reprocessed the 5' RACE reads via MiXCR and lists one record per CDR3 protein. Of approximately 40,000 distinct CDR3 sequences in the sample, roughly 5.2% are singletons; the top ten hold 25%. In its sample, this clonotype was seen many times. V was trimmed by 4 bases and J by 6 bases, leaving 18 bases between them. This CDR3 has 15 residues. This TCR came from a female donor with early-stage non-small cell lung cancer. The chain uses TRBV12-3 or TRBV12-4 and TRBJ1-2; a possible D gene is TRBD1 (5 bases). The sequenced sample was PBMCs, obtained at surgery. CDR3 sequence: CASSYPRGGSDGYTF. In DNA, the CDR3 is TGTGCCAGCAGTTACCCTCGGGGGGGTTCGGATGGCTACACCTTC.